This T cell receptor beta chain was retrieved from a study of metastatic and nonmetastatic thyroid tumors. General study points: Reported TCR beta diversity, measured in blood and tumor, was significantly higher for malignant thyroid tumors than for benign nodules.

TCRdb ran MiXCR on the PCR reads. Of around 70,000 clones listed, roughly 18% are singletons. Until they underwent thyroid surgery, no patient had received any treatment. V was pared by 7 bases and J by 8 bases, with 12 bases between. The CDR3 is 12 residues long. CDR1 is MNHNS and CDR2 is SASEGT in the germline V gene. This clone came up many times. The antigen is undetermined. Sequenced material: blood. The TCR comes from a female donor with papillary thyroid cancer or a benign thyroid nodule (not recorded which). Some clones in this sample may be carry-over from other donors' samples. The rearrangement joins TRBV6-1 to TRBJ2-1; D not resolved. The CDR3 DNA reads TGTGCCAGCAAGCGAGTCCTTGATGAGCAGTTCTTC. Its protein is CASKRVLDEQFF.